This TCR beta chain derives from a study of control samples from healthy donors and cancer patients. This clone has a single count. With 3 bases clipped from V and 6 bases from J, the junction kept 5 bases outside the gene matches. This CDR3 region has 13 residues. CDR1 is GTSNPN, CDR2 SVGIG, per germline (reference sequence). Data came from immunoSEQ multiplex PCR; TCRdb stores just in-frame clones and leaves some out. The table shows more than 120,000 clones, with about 91% occurring only once. Material: blood. This sequence originates from a man aged 30-40 years in good health. The chain uses TRBV30 and TRBJ1-2; 9 bases agree with TRBD1. The CDR3 DNA is TGTGCCTGGAGCCGAACAGGGGGCAATGGCTACACCTTC. Residues: CAWSRTGGNGYTF.